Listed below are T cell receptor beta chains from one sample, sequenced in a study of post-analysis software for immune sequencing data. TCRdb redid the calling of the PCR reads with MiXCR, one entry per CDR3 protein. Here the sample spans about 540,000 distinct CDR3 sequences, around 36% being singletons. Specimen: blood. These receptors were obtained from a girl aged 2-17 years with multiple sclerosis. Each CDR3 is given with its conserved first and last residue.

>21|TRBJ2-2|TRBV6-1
CASTGQGVIVGGAQNTGELFF
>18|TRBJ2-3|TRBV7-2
CASSGGLAGRPSTDTQYF
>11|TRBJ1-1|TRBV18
CASSQGQEAFF
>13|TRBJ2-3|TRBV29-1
CSVDGTSTDTQYF
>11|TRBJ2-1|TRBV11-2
CASSSGREQFF
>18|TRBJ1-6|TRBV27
CASSLRISGGGDNSPLHF
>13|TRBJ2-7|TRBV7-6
CASSLDASYEQYF
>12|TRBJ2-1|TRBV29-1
CSVRVISVEQFF
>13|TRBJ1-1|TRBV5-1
CASSTDVLTEAFF
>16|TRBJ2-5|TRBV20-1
CSARDPRQGAQETQYF
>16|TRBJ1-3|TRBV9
CASSVEAASPGNTIYF
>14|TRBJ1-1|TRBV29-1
CSVQQGATNTEAFF
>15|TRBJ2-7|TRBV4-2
CASSQSGGRSYEQYF
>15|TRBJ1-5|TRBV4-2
CASSQDSGSNQPQHF
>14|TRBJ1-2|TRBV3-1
CASSQAGDFYGYTF
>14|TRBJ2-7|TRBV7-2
CASNIGGGTYEQYF
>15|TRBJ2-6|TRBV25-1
CASSHDSSGANVLTF
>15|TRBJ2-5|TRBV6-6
CASSYSSGREETQYF
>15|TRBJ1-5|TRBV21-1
CASSKVTVRGQPQHF
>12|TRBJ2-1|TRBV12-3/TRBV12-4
CASGPTETEQFF
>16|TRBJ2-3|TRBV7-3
CASSLTTTPSTDTQYF
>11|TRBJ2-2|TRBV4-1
CACGNTGELFF
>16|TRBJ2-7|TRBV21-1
CASSKARGRSSYEQYF
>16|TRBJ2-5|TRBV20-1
CSASASTGGALETQYF
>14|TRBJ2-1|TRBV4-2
CASSQDGQFNEQFF
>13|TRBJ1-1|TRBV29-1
CSVVKGRNTEAFF
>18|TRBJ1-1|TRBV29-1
CSVDQVRGTGAVETEAFF
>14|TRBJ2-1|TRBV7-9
CASSLERFVNEQFF
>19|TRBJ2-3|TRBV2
CASRRGLAGGQSRTDTQYF
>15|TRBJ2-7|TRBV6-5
CASSGTGTGGYEQYF
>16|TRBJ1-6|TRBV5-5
CASSEQGDSYNSPLHF
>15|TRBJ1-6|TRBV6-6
CASSRAGGISSPLHF
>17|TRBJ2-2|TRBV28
CASSLIAGAQNTGELFF
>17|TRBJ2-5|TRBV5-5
CTSSLGRGPNPQETQYF
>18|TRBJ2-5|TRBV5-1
CASSPGTSGGTAPETQYF
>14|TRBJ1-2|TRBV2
CASRIGQGVYDYTF
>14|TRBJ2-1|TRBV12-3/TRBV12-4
CASSLRGYDNEQFF